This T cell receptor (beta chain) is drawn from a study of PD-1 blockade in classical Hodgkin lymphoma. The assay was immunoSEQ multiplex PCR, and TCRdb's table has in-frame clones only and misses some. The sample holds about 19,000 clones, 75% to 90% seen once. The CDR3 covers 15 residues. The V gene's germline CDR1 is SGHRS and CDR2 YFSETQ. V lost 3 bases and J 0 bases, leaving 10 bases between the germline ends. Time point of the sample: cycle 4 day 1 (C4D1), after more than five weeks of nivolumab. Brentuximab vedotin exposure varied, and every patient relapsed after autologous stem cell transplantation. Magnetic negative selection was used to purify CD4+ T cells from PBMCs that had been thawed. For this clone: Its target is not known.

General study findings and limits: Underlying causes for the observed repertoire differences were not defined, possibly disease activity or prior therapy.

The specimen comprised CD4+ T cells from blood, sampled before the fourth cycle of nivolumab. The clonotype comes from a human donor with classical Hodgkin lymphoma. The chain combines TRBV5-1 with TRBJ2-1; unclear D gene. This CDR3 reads CASSSAGTSYNEQFF. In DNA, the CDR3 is TGCGCCAGCAGCTCCGCCGGTACCTCCTACAATGAGCAGTTCTTC.